The 22 T cell receptor delta chains listed next were all sequenced from one sample in a study of γδ T cells in repeated Plasmodium falciparum infection. TCRdb re-called clones from the multiplex PCR reads via CATT. The sample has 55,000 to 70,000 delta-chain clones, approximately 1.7% seen once. Gammadelta T cells were flow-sorted from PBMC into Vgamma9/Vdelta2+ and Vdelta2-negative populations for bulk analysis. The sample comprised gamma-delta T cells from blood. These receptors all stem from a pool of human donors (malaria-infected and uninfected, not separated).

This clone occurred many times. A read error is likely here: a far larger clone is one base away. The same CDR3 can be traced to other DNA sequences in this sample. V and J are TRDV1 and TRDJ1; TRDD3 matches 13 bases. Trimming at V came to 5 bases and at J to 2 bases, leaving 23 bases not matched to a gene. This CDR3 contains 22 residues. Germline V gives CDR1 TSWWSYY, CDR2 QGS. This chain's CDR3 is CALGPFRISYWGIRVGTDKLIF. DNA of the CDR3: TGTGCTCTTGGGCCTTTCCGCATATCTTACTGGGGGATACGCGTGGGGACCGATAAACTCATCTTT.

A remark on this clone: This DNA translates differently at residue 8 from the TCRdb protein, which is that of a much larger clone; a read error is likely, and the protein shown is the DNA's own translation. The chain has TRDV1 and TRDJ1; TRDD3 matches 8 bases. The germline V gene encodes CDR1 TSWWSYY and CDR2 QGS. The CDR3 consists of 17 residues. V shed 3 bases, J shed 2 bases, and the junction held 11 bases outside the gene matches. This chain's CDR3 is CALGDSPRGILTDKLIF. Written as DNA, the CDR3 is TGTGCTCTTGGGGACAGCCCCCGGGGGATATTAACCGATAAACTCATCTTT.

Worth noting for this clone: A far bigger clonotype differs at one base, so this is likely a read error. This specimen includes other DNA sequences encoding the same CDR3. V usage is TRDV1 and J usage is TRDJ1; TRDD3 is a possible D gene (6 bases). Germline V gene lookup returns CDR1 TSWWSYY and CDR2 QGS. The CDR3 contains 22 residues. V lost 3 bases and J lost 5, with 37 bases in between. The CDR3 reads CALGDHHYFFHWAALRTDKLIF. CDR3 sequence (DNA): TGTGCTCTTGGGGACCATCACTACTTCTTTCACTGGGCCGCCCTCCGTACTGATAAACTCATCTTT.

This clone has only a few counts. Given a much more abundant clone one base away, this may be a read error. This chain joins TRDV1 and TRDJ1, with D perhaps matching TRDD3 (5 bases). The J gene is not listed in TCRdb, so it was assigned here from a DNA match to germline. The CDR3 extends over 19 amino acids. Germline V gives CDR1 TSWWSYY, CDR2 QGS. The V gene lost 0 bases and the J gene lost 2 bases, with 22 bases spanning the gap. CDR3 in amino acids: CALGELIFRLHWRTDKLIF. For the CDR3, the DNA is TGTGCTCTTGGGGAACTAATATTCCGGCTGCACTGGCGAACCGATAAACTCATCTTT.

This clone was observed at least ten times. This DNA's translation and the protein TCRdb lists, from a much larger clone, do not match at residue 4, likely due to a read error; the protein shown is translated from the DNA. This chain joins TRDV2 and TRDJ1; 13 bases agree with TRDD3. Germline CDR1 is GEAIGNYY and CDR2 is EKD. The length of the CDR3 is 21 residues. CDR3 DNA: TGTGCCTGTGGCACCGTTACTGGGGGATACGCCGAGCGGAAGGACACCGATAAACTCATCTTT. Its protein product is CACGTVTGGYAERKDTDKLIF.

Comments on this clone: TCRdb's listed protein matches a much larger clone and diverges from this DNA's translation at residue 13, likely through a read error; the protein shown comes from the DNA. The chain employs TRDV1 and TRDJ1; D possibly corresponds to TRDD3 (6 bases). The J gene, not given by TCRdb, was assigned here from a germline match of the nucleotide sequence. Germline V gene data show CDR1 as TSWWSYY and CDR2 as QGS. Trimming left V 5 bases short and J 5 bases short, with 36 bases between. The CDR3 is 21 amino acids. CDR3 amino acids: CALGNLRNPSPGRHTGDKLIF. The CDR3 DNA follows: TGTGCTCTTGGGAACCTTAGGAACCCCTCTCCTGGGAGACACACTGGGGATAAACTCATCTTT.

In its sample, this clone was seen many times. A far larger clone is a single base away, which makes a read error likely. The same CDR3 can be traced to other DNA sequences in this sample. The rearrangement joins TRDV2 to TRDJ1; 13 bases map to TRDD3. The germline V gene has CDR1 GEAIGNYY and CDR2 EKD. The length of the CDR3 is 17 residues. The CDR3 DNA follows: TGTGCCTGTGACACCGATTCTACTGGGGGATACGCCGATAAACTCATCTTC. Protein: CACDTDSTGGYADKLIF.

Concerning this clone itself: A single base separates this from a much larger clone, so it may be a read error. Distinct nucleotide sequences in the sample also encode this CDR3. The genes are TRAV14/DV4 and TRDJ1; TRDD3 aligns across 13 bases. The germline gives CDR1 TSDPSYG, CDR2 QGSYDQQN (reference sequence). Trimming cost V 5 bases and J 3 bases; bases outside gene matches: 24. The CDR3 sequence is 22 residues long. The CDR3 region is CAMRTNLVHVPFTGGYADKLIF. CDR3 bases: TGTGCAATGAGAACAAATCTCGTTCACGTTCCCTTTACTGGGGGATACGCCGATAAACTCATCTTT.

This clone was found many times. The same CDR3 also results from other DNA sequences found in this sample. The gene calls are TRDV1 and TRDJ1; unclear D gene. CDR1 TSWWSYY and CDR2 QGS come from the germline V gene. This CDR3 spans 17 amino acids. V lost 2 bases and J lost 0, with 16 bases in between. Here the CDR3 DNA reads TGTGCTCTTGGGGAAGGGTACCCACCTTTGTACACCGATAAACTCATCTTT. Its translation is CALGEGYPPLYTDKLIF.

This clone was seen only a few times. The TCRdb record carries a much larger clone's protein, which differs from this DNA's translation at residue 17; a read error is the likely cause, and the protein listed here is the DNA translation. The CDR3 region is CALGEPASYVVLGDTLNKLIF. The CDR3 DNA sequence: TGTGCTCTTGGGGAACCGGCTTCCTACGTTGTGCTGGGGGATACGCTCAATAAACTCATCTTT. The V call is TRDV1, the J call TRDJ1, with TRDD3 matching over 12 bases. TCRdb does not report a J gene; here it was assigned by matching the DNA to germline references. J was trimmed by 6 bases and V by 1 base; bases with no gene match: 21. The CDR3 is made up of 21 amino acids. Germline values: CDR1 TSWWSYY, CDR2 QGS.

This clone has more than one count but fewer than ten. The mismatch at residue 9 between this DNA's translation and the TCRdb protein of a much larger clone likely reflects a read error; the protein shown is translated from the DNA. V is TRDV1 and J is TRDJ1; D unresolved. The CDR3 is 19 amino acids. CDR1 is TSWWSYY and CDR2 is QGS in the germline V gene. Trimming pared 2 bases from V and 0 bases from J, leaving 22 bases between. The CDR3 DNA follows: TGTGCTCTTGGGGAAGATATCTCCGAGATTCCCCCGTACACCGATAAACTCATCTTT. This gives the protein CALGEDISEIPPYTDKLIF.

With respect to this clone: This DNA translates differently at residue 5 from the TCRdb protein, which is that of a much larger clone; a read error is likely, and the protein shown is the DNA's own translation. This rearrangement joins TRDV1 to TRDJ1; 13 bases map to TRDD3. V lost 4 bases to trimming and J lost 3 bases; unmatched junction nucleotides: 26. Germline V CDR1 and CDR2: TSWWSYY, QGS. The CDR3 has 23 amino acids. Here the CDR3 DNA reads TGTGCTCTTGGGGGAAAGGAACCCTACTACGGGGAACTGGGGGATACGCAAGCCGATAAACTCATCTTT. This codes for CALGGKEPYYGELGDTQADKLIF.

On this clone itself: TCRdb's protein for this DNA is that of a much larger clone and differs from the translation at residue 16, likely a read error; the protein shown is the DNA translation. Written as DNA, the CDR3 is TGTGCCTGTGACAGGGCTGGCTGGCTGGACTCCTGGGACACCCGACGGATGTTTTTC. Translating it yields CACDRAGWLDSWDTRRMFF. The rearrangement links TRDV2 to TRDJ3, with TRDD3 as a possible D gene (5 bases). The J gene, missing from TCRdb, was assigned here through DNA to germline matching. Germline values: CDR1 GEAIGNYY, CDR2 EKD. The CDR3 has 19 residues.

Of note for this clone: The translation of this DNA and the TCRdb protein of a much larger clone differ at residue 3, probably owing to a read error; the protein shown here is translated from the DNA. V is TRDV1 and J is TRDJ3, with D tentatively TRDD2 or TRDD3 (9 bases each). In the absence of a J gene in TCRdb, the DNA was matched to germline to assign it here. There are 24 residues in the CDR3. The germline V gene encodes CDR1 TSWWSYY and CDR2 QGS. The CDR3: CAPGPIPFLRTGGLYSWDTRQMFF. DNA for the CDR3: TGTGCTCCTGGGCCCATCCCCTTCCTACGAACTGGGGGACTGTACTCCTGGGACACCCGACAGATGTTTTTC.

This clone occurred many times. A far larger clone is a single base away, which makes a read error likely. This CDR3 is also generated by other DNA sequences in the sample. This rearrangement joins TRDV1 to TRDJ1; no clear D. V was shortened by 3 bases and J by 0 bases, with 17 bases between the two germline ends. There are 17 residues in the CDR3. From germline, CDR1 is TSWWSYY and CDR2 QGS. The DNA of the CDR3 is TGTGCTCTTGGGGAGCTAGAGTCACGGGACTACACCGATAAACTCATCTTT. Its translation: CALGELESRDYTDKLIF.

This clone has at least ten counts. This likely came from a read error, as a far larger clone is one base away. Other DNA sequences in this specimen translate into the identical CDR3. The chain employs TRDV2 and TRDJ1; 10 bases map to TRDD3. This CDR3 is 17 amino acids long. Germline lookup yields CDR1 GEAIGNYY and CDR2 EKD. V dropped 1 base and J dropped 3; count of bases not matched to a gene: 10. The CDR3 protein is CACDTVGGYADPDKLIF. The CDR3 DNA follows: TGTGCCTGTGACACAGTAGGGGGATACGCGGATCCCGATAAACTCATCTTT.

In the case of this clone: A far larger clone is a single base away, which makes a read error likely. The DNA is left out, because the CDR3 cannot be placed on it with certainty; the CDR3 is given as TCRdb lists it. V gene assignment gives TRDV1, but the J gene was left uncalled. Germline V gives CDR1 TSWWSYY, CDR2 QGS. The CDR3 sequence runs 10 residues, both termini included. The CDR3 loop reads CALGKAKLIF.

There are many counts of this clone. Translating this DNA gives a protein that differs at residue 7 from the TCRdb one, which belongs to a much larger clone; a read error is likely, and the protein shown is this translation. The CDR3 loop is CACDTAPGIPRSWDTRQMFF. Here the CDR3 DNA reads TGTGCCTGTGACACCGCGCCGGGGATACCCCGCTCCTGGGACACCCGACAGATGTTTTTC. The J gene is TRDJ3, the V gene TRDV2; 8 bases are shared with TRDD3. The J gene was not available in TCRdb and was assigned here by matching the DNA to germline segments. Trimming removed 0 bases from V and 0 bases from J; junction bases left unmatched: 9. This CDR3 comprises 20 residues. CDR1 GEAIGNYY and CDR2 EKD come from the germline V gene.

Remarks on this clone: This DNA's translation and the protein TCRdb lists, from a much larger clone, do not match at residue 7, likely due to a read error; the protein shown is translated from the DNA. The rearrangement joins TRDV1 to TRDJ1, with a weak D call TRDD3 (5 bases). Germline matching of the DNA provided the J gene here, since TCRdb leaves it blank. The V and J ends lost 4 bases and 5 bases respectively, with 32 bases between them. From germline, CDR1 is TSWWSYY and CDR2 QGS. The CDR3 is 20 amino acids. This chain's CDR3 is CALGGTQLLGGTRGADKLIF. The CDR3 DNA sequence: TGTGCTCTTGGGGGGACGCAGTTATTAGGGGGCACCCGGGGAGCAGATAAACTCATCTTT.

Ten or more counts support this clone. Translating this DNA gives a protein that differs at residue 9 from the TCRdb one, which belongs to a much larger clone; a read error is likely, and the protein shown is this translation. The V call is TRDV1, the J call TRDJ1; D gene unclear. Between the trimmed V and J ends, which lost 3 bases and 3 bases, there was a span of 11 bases. From germline, CDR1 is TSWWSYY and CDR2 QGS. The CDR3 covers 14 residues. This chain's CDR3 is CALGDVLYADKLIF. For the CDR3, the DNA is TGTGCTCTTGGGGACGTTCTGTACGCCGATAAACTCATCTTT.

Comment on this clone: The protein TCRdb lists belongs to a much larger clone and differs from this DNA's translation at residue 16, which points to a read error; the protein shown is made from the DNA. The V gene is TRDV1, the J gene TRDJ3; 11 bases are a match to TRDD3. The CDR3 is made up of 21 amino acids. The germline V gene has CDR1 TSWWSYY and CDR2 QGS. CDR3: CALGELPTGWGIRWDARQMFF. CDR3 nucleotides: TGTGCTCTTGGGGAACTACCTACAGGGTGGGGGATACGATGGGACGCCCGACAGATGTTTTTC.

In the case of this clone: TCRdb assigns this DNA the protein of a much larger clone, which departs from its translation at residue 9; this likely reflects a read error, and the protein shown comes from translating the DNA. For the CDR3, the DNA is TGTGCTCTTGGGGAACTGTTGACATCCCTACCCGGTGTACTGGAGGTCACACTGTACACCGATAAACTCATCTTT. Its translation is CALGELLTSLPGVLEVTLYTDKLIF. J is TRDJ1 and V is TRDV1; D is tentatively TRDD2 or TRDD3 (5 bases each). V lost 0 bases and J lost 0, with 38 bases in between. Germline CDR1 reads TSWWSYY; CDR2 reads QGS. There are 25 residues in the CDR3.